The next 20 T cell receptor beta chains were all read from a single sample in a study of cytomegalovirus exposure and HLA in healthy donors. Primers included in the PCR were 60 Vbeta and 13 Jbeta primers. Profiled with immunoSEQ multiplex PCR; TCRdb holds only in-frame clones, not every one. Seen here are about 130,000 clones, roughly three quarters observed once, and the top ten hold around 0.99%. The specimen sequenced was PBMCs. These TCRs come from a woman younger than 45 in good health and CMV-seronegative.

The chain joins TRBV19 to TRBJ1-1, with D possibly matching TRBD1 (6 bases). Germline loops: CDR1 LNHDA, CDR2 SQIVND (reference sequence). Trimming pared 5 bases from V and 12 bases from J, leaving 28 bases between. This CDR3 has 16 amino acids. This chain's CDR3 is CASSGPIPRTAARSFF. In nucleotides, the CDR3 is TGTGCCAGTAGTGGGCCCATACCACGGACAGCCGCAAGGTCTTTCTTT.

The gene calls are TRBV9 and TRBJ2-5, with 9 positions matching TRBD1. TRBJ2-7 explains the end of the DNA better; the J call may be wrong. Germline V gene data show CDR1 as SGDLS and CDR2 as YYNGEE. This CDR3 spans 16 amino acids. CDR3 nucleotide sequence: TGTGCCAGCAGCCCAAGGGGGACAGGGTCGACCTACGAGCAGTACTTC. Protein: CASSPRGTGSTYEQYF.

The genes are TRBV19 and TRBJ2-7, with TRBD2 matching 13 bases. Germline lookup yields CDR1 LNHDA and CDR2 SQIVND (reference sequence). This CDR3 contains 15 residues. V lost 5 bases to trimming and J lost 2 bases; unmatched junction nucleotides: 3. The CDR3 here is CASSRTSGGPYEQYF. CDR3 coding DNA: TGTGCCAGTAGTCGGACTAGCGGGGGTCCCTACGAGCAGTACTTC.

J is TRBJ2-3 and V is TRBV10-3; 7 bases are shared with TRBD1. With 7 bases clipped from V and 4 bases from J, the junction kept 11 bases outside the gene matches. Germline V gene lookup returns CDR1 ENHRY and CDR2 SYGVKD. The CDR3 loop spans 15 amino acids. CDR3 loop: CAINRDRVLPDTQYF. Here the CDR3 DNA reads TGTGCCATCAACCGAGACAGGGTATTGCCAGATACGCAGTATTTT.

V gene TRBV5-1 combines with J gene TRBJ2-7; TRBD2 aligns across 16 bases. Per the germline V gene, CDR1 is SGHRS and CDR2 is YFSETQ. The CDR3 is 18 amino acids. V gave up 2 bases and J gave up 5 bases; unmatched junction bases: 10. This CDR3 is CASSLTGTSGGAQNEQYF. CDR3 DNA sequence: TGCGCCAGCAGCTTAACCGGGACTAGCGGGGGGGCTCAAAACGAGCAGTACTTC.

With respect to this clone: An end of the junction differs from the germline gene, which may be a read error. The gene calls are TRBV6-5 and TRBJ2-7; 8 nucleotides align to TRBD2. The CDR3 has 14 amino acids. Per germline, CDR1 MNHEY and CDR2 SVGAGI. DNA for the CDR3: TGTGCCAGCAGCTACTCGGGAGGGCCGCGGGAGCAGTACTTC. It translates to CASSYSGGPREQYF.

This rearrangement joins TRBV29-1 to TRBJ1-5, with D perhaps TRBD1 (5 bases). The CDR3 spans 13 residues. Germline CDR1 and CDR2: SQVTM and ANQGSEA. Trimming pared 4 bases from V and 6 bases from J, leaving 13 bases between. In DNA form, the CDR3 reads TGCAGCGTTGGCCCTCAGGGTGGTCAGCCCCAGCATTTT. It specifies CSVGPQGGQPQHF.

This clone was found once. The chain is built from TRBV4-1 and TRBJ2-5, with D maybe TRBD2 (6 bases). V was cut by 0 bases and J by 5 bases, with 10 bases left in between. The CDR3 contains 14 residues. From germline, CDR1 is MGHRA and CDR2 YSYEKL. The chain's CDR3 is CASSQEEGRETQYF. In DNA, the CDR3 is TGCGCCAGCAGCCAAGAGGAGGGGCGGGAGACCCAGTACTTC.

This chain links TRBV30 with TRBJ1-3; possibly TRBD1 for D (5 bases). Trimming shortened V by 3 bases and J by 0 bases, and 12 bases separated the two germline ends. There are 15 residues in the CDR3. CDR1 and CDR2 (germline): GTSNPN, SVGIG (reference sequence). Here the CDR3 reads CAWSPTAASGNTIYF. As DNA, the CDR3 is TGTGCCTGGAGCCCGACAGCCGCCTCTGGAAACACCATATATTTT.

The CDR3 sequence: CAITDRGATDTQYF. The CDR3 bases are TGTGCCATCACGGACAGGGGGGCAACAGATACGCAGTATTTT. The gene calls are TRBV10-3 and TRBJ2-3; 10 positions match TRBD1. J gave up 3 bases and V 7 bases, and 4 bases lay outside the gene matches. Looked up from germline, CDR1 is ENHRY and CDR2 is SYGVKD. This CDR3 is built from 14 residues.

The V and J genes are TRBV7-2 and TRBJ2-3, with 13 bases matching TRBD2. The CDR3 has 15 amino acids. Germline trimming cut 6 bases from V and 1 base from J; bases unmatched to any gene: 1. CDR1 is SGHTA and CDR2 is FQGNSA in the germline V gene. CDR3 sequence (DNA): TGTGCCAGCAGGGGACTAGCGGGGCGCACAGATACGCAGTATTTT. Translated, it gives CASRGLAGRTDTQYF. Variable domain in full (rest from reference TRBV7-2 and TRBJ2-3): GAGVSQSPSNKVTEKGKDVELRCDPISGHTALYWYRQSLGQGLEFLIYFQGNSAPDKSGLPSDRFSAERTGGSVSTLTIQRTQQEDSAVYLCASRGLAGRTDTQYFGPGTRLTVL.

The chain employs TRBV13 and TRBJ2-7, with 7 bases lining up with TRBD1. The CDR3 extends over 17 amino acids. Trimming cost V 5 bases and J 2 bases; bases outside gene matches: 15. The germline CDR1 and CDR2 sequences are PRHDT and FYEKMQ (reference sequence). The CDR3 here is CASSPPGTAAKTYEQYF. The CDR3 DNA reads TGTGCCAGCAGCCCCCCTGGGACAGCCGCAAAAACCTACGAGCAGTACTTC. The full variable domain, completed using reference TRBV13 and TRBJ2-7, is AAGVIQSPRHLIKEKRETATLKCYPIPRHDTVYWYQQGPGQDPQFLISFYEKMQSDKGSIPDRFSAQQFSDYHSELNMSSLELGDSALYFCASSPPGTAAKTYEQYFGPGTRLTVT.

The chain recombines TRBV19 with TRBJ2-1, with D maybe TRBD2 (6 bases). The V gene's germline CDR1 is LNHDA and CDR2 SQIVND (reference sequence). The V and J ends lost 6 bases and 4 bases respectively, with 16 bases between them. There are 15 residues in the CDR3. The CDR3 bases are TGTGCCAGTAGGGGTCCGGGACTGAATTACAATGAGCAGTTCTTC. The encoded protein is CASRGPGLNYNEQFF.

The V gene is TRBV7-8, the J gene TRBJ2-2; 12 nucleotides line up with TRBD2. This CDR3 comprises 14 residues. Germline V lookup: CDR1 SGHVS, CDR2 FQNEAQ. J lost 0 bases, V lost 11 bases, and 1 base had no gene match. The CDR3 DNA follows: TGTGCCCCTAGCGGGGGGGCGAACACCGGGGAGCTGTTTTTT. It yields the protein CAPSGGANTGELFF. Filled out from reference TRBV7-8 and TRBJ2-2, the complete variable domain reads GAGVSQSPRYKVAKRGQDVALRCDPISGHVSLFWYQQALGQGPEFLTYFQNEAQLDKSGLPSDRFFAERPEGSVSTLKIQRTQQEDSAVYLCAPSGGANTGELFFGEGSRLTVL.

J is TRBJ2-2 and V is TRBV15, with a possible D match to TRBD2 (6 bases). With 3 bases removed from V and 6 bases from J, the gap between germline ends came to 11 bases. Germline V lookup: CDR1 LNHNV, CDR2 YYDKDF (reference sequence). The CDR3 runs to 14 residues. CDR3 DNA sequence: TGTGCCACCAGCAGTGGAGGGGTGTCCGGGGAGCTGTTTTTT. Residues: CATSSGGVSGELFF.

This clone has a handful of counts. This chain uses TRBV4-2 with TRBJ2-1, with D tentatively TRBD2 (6 bases). The germline V and J ends were trimmed by 1 base and 8 bases, with 15 bases remaining between them. The CDR3 is 15 amino acids. CDR1 and CDR2 (germline): LGHNA, YNFKEQ. The CDR3 bases are TGTGCCAGCAGCCAAGCGGGGGTCCCCTCCGATGAGCAGTTCTTC. It encodes CASSQAGVPSDEQFF.

This clone was observed once. The genes are TRBV11-2 and TRBJ2-7; D gene uncertain. The V gene's germline CDR1 is SGHAT and CDR2 FQNNGV. This CDR3 has 12 amino acids. The germline V and J ends were trimmed by 2 bases and 4 bases, with 6 bases remaining between them. The CDR3 DNA reads TGTGCCAGCAGCTTAATGAGTTACGAGCAGTACTTC. Translating gives CASSLMSYEQYF.

The genes are TRBV25-1 and TRBJ2-3, with D hard to call. V lost 1 base to trimming and J lost 4 bases, with 12 bases between them. This CDR3 contains 15 residues. Germline CDR1 MGHDK, CDR2 SYGVNS. The CDR3 spells CASSESSRWADTQYF. Here the CDR3 DNA reads TGTGCCAGCAGTGAATCTTCCAGGTGGGCAGATACGCAGTATTTT.

V gene TRBV29-1 combines with J gene TRBJ2-3, with no clear D. CDR1 SQVTM and CDR2 ANQGSEA come from the germline V gene. V lost 4 bases and J 0 bases, leaving 11 bases between the germline ends. The CDR3 runs to 14 residues. The CDR3 protein is CSVVLAVSTDTQYF. In nucleotides, the CDR3 is TGCAGCGTTGTCCTGGCGGTTAGCACAGATACGCAGTATTTT.

The chain combines TRBV18 with TRBJ1-4; TRBD1 matches at 7 bases. With V trimmed by 4 bases and J by 0 bases, 5 bases remained unmatched. CDR1 and CDR2 (germline): KGHSH, LQKENI. The CDR3 loop spans 16 amino acids. The CDR3 is CASSLHRGATNEKLFF. In DNA form, the CDR3 reads TGTGCCAGCTCACTACACAGGGGTGCAACTAATGAAAAACTGTTTTTT.